Presented here are 17 T cell receptor beta chains from one specimen sequenced in a study of cytomegalovirus exposure and HLA in healthy donors. PCR employed 60 Vbeta and 13 Jbeta primers. Sequencing used immunoSEQ multiplex PCR; TCRdb keeps in-frame clones, though not all of them. Here the sample spans 83,000 or so clones, about 76% being singletons. Source material: PBMCs. These receptors all come from a man aged 30 to 45 in good health and CMV-seropositive.

The chain combines TRBV28 with TRBJ2-7; D perhaps matches TRBD1 (6 bases). This CDR3 contains 13 residues. Germline V CDR1 and CDR2: MDHEN, SYDVKM. V was trimmed by 3 bases and J by 5 bases, leaving 11 bases between them. The chain's CDR3 is CASSFRAGDEQYF. For the CDR3, the DNA is TGTGCCAGCAGTTTTAGGGCAGGGGACGAGCAGTACTTC.

The rearrangement joins TRBV27 to TRBJ2-7, with D perhaps matching TRBD1 (5 bases). Germline V gene data show CDR1 as MNHEY and CDR2 as SMNVEV (reference sequence). This CDR3 has 12 amino acids. The V end was cut by 2 bases, the J end by 4 bases, with 6 bases between. The CDR3 loop is CASSLKGYEQYF. The CDR3 DNA reads as TGTGCCAGCAGTTTAAAGGGGTACGAGCAGTACTTC.

The V gene is TRBV27, the J gene TRBJ2-4, with D perhaps matching TRBD1 (8 bases). CDR3 length: 14 amino acids. The V and J ends lost 5 bases and 8 bases respectively, with 16 bases between them. The V gene's germline CDR1 is MNHEY and CDR2 SMNVEV (reference sequence). The CDR3 DNA sequence: TGTGCCAGCAGTCCATGGACAGGGAGGGACATTCAGTACTTC. Its translation is CASSPWTGRDIQYF.

This clone showed up just a few times. This chain links TRBV18 with TRBJ1-4; 8 bases align to TRBD1. Per the germline V gene, CDR1 is KGHSH and CDR2 is LQKENI. This CDR3 comprises 14 residues. V dropped 4 bases and J dropped 7; count of bases not matched to a gene: 5. This CDR3 is CASSLDRVFEKLFF. The CDR3, as DNA: TGTGCCAGCTCACTGGACAGGGTGTTTGAAAAACTGTTTTTT.

The chain combines TRBV5-6 with TRBJ2-7, with D perhaps matching TRBD2 (5 bases). V lost 4 bases, J lost 1 base, and 18 bases lay in between. CDR1 SGHDT and CDR2 YYEEEE come from the germline V gene. CDR3 size: 16 residues. The CDR3: CASSPYARGRSYEQYF. The CDR3 DNA sequence: TGTGCCAGCAGCCCATACGCCCGGGGAAGATCCTACGAGCAGTACTTC.

This clone was seen a handful of times. V is TRBV2 and J is TRBJ1-1; D gene uncertain. Germline CDR1 reads SNHLY; CDR2 reads FYNNEI. V was shortened by 0 bases and J by 8 bases, with 16 bases between the two germline ends. The CDR3 runs to 15 residues. The CDR3 sequence is CASSEALLGEIEAFF. The CDR3 region has the DNA TGTGCCAGCAGTGAAGCGCTATTGGGAGAGATAGAAGCTTTCTTT. The whole variable domain, filled in from reference TRBV2 and TRBJ1-1, reads EPEVTQTPSHQVTQMGQEVILRCVPISNHLYFYWYRQILGQKVEFLVSFYNNEISEKSEIFDDQFSVERPDGSNFTLKIRSTKLEDSAMYFCASSEALLGEIEAFFGQGTRLTVV.

This clone was detected once. The V and J genes are TRBV27 and TRBJ2-7; 7 nucleotides line up with TRBD2. Germline CDR1 reads MNHEY; CDR2 reads SMNVEV (reference sequence). This CDR3 contains 14 residues. With 0 bases clipped from V and 7 bases from J, the junction kept 6 bases outside the gene matches. The CDR3 DNA sequence: TGTGCCAGCAGTTTATCATCTTTCGGGGGGGAGCAGTACTTC. It is translated as CASSLSSFGGEQYF.

V is TRBV11-3 and J is TRBJ2-1, with unresolved D. The V gene lost 3 bases and the J gene lost 5 bases, with 5 bases spanning the gap. The CDR3 totals 12 residues. Germline CDR1 is SGHNT and CDR2 is YENEEA. CDR3 in DNA: TGTGCCAGCAGCTTTAGCAACAATGAGCAGTTCTTC. This encodes CASSFSNNEQFF.

The CDR3 spells CASRRDITDSPLHF. Here the CDR3 DNA reads TGTGCCAGCAGACGGGACATTACGGATTCACCCCTCCACTTT. This chain links TRBV7-6 with TRBJ1-6, with a tentative D call TRBD1 (6 bases). Trimming took off 6 bases at V and 8 bases at J, with 14 bases between the two ends. The CDR3 spans 14 residues. CDR1 and CDR2 from the germline V gene are SGHVS and FNYEAQ.

The chain recombines TRBV11-2 with TRBJ2-5; 7 bases fit TRBD1. The V gene's germline CDR1 is SGHAT and CDR2 FQNNGV. This CDR3 spans 14 amino acids. V shed 0 bases and J 7 bases; nucleotides not matched to a gene: 5. CDR3 DNA: TGTGCCAGCAGCTTAGACACAGGGGCCCTGACCCAGTACTTC. It is translated as CASSLDTGALTQYF. Variable domain in full (rest from reference TRBV11-2 and TRBJ2-5): EAGVAQSPRYKIIEKRQSVAFWCNPISGHATLYWYQQILGQGPKLLIQFQNNGVVDDSQLPKDRFSAERLKGVDSTLKIQPAKLEDSAVYLCASSLDTGALTQYFGPGTRLLVL.

The chain joins TRBV7-9 to TRBJ1-2; possibly TRBD1 for D (5 bases). This CDR3 comprises 12 residues. The ends were cut back, 5 bases at V and 6 bases at J, with 10 bases in the middle. Germline CDR1 reads SEHNR; CDR2 reads FQNEAQ (reference sequence). The CDR3 nucleotides are TGTGCCAGCAGCGGCGGAGGGGATGGCTACACCTTC. Amino acid sequence: CASSGGGDGYTF.

This clone was seen more than once but under ten times. J is TRBJ2-7 and V is TRBV27, with 11 bases fitting TRBD1. The V gene's germline CDR1 is MNHEY and CDR2 SMNVEV (reference sequence). V was pared by 5 bases and J by 6 bases, with 3 bases of the junction left unmatched. The CDR3 contains 13 residues. The CDR3 region is CASSLGTGGEQYF. The CDR3 coding sequence is TGTGCCAGCAGTCTCGGGACAGGGGGCGAGCAGTACTTC.

The CDR3 coding sequence is TGTGCCAGCAGCATCTACCCGGACAGCCAGACTGAAGCTTTCTTT. Translating it yields CASSIYPDSQTEAFF. The chain carries TRBV9 and TRBJ1-1; D possibly corresponds to TRBD1 (6 bases). The CDR3 contains 15 residues. The V end was cut by 4 bases, the J end by 5 bases, with 18 bases between. Germline V gives CDR1 SGDLS, CDR2 YYNGEE.

This clone was detected only a few times. V usage is TRBV6-1 and J usage is TRBJ1-1; D gene uncertain. Germline V lookup: CDR1 MNHNS, CDR2 SASEGT. With 1 base removed from V and 1 base from J, the gap between germline ends came to 4 bases. CDR3 size: 13 residues. For the CDR3, the DNA is TGTGCCAGCAGTGAAGTCGGGAACACTGAAGCTTTCTTT. It specifies CASSEVGNTEAFF.

Worth noting for this clone: The CDR3 does not close with the conserved phenylalanine or tryptophan, likely indicating a read error. The chain combines TRBV2 with TRBJ1-1, with 9 nucleotides matching TRBD1. The CDR3 is made up of 14 amino acids. The germline V gene has CDR1 SNHLY and CDR2 FYNNEI. CDR3 loop: CASSYRGLNTEAFL. CDR3 nucleotide sequence: TGTGCCAGCAGTTACAGGGGGCTGAATACTGAAGCTTTCCTT.

The gene calls are TRBV5-8 and TRBJ2-5; 10 positions agree with TRBD1. This CDR3 is 15 amino acids long. CDR1 is SGHTS, CDR2 YDEGEE, per germline. V shed 4 bases and J 0 bases; nucleotides not matched to a gene: 3. CDR3 protein: CASSADRGYQETQYF. The CDR3 region has the DNA TGTGCCAGCAGCGCGGACAGGGGGTACCAAGAGACCCAGTACTTC.

This chain connects TRBV7-3 to TRBJ2-5; possibly TRBD1 for D (5 bases). The germline V and J ends were trimmed by 5 bases and 1 base, with 14 bases remaining between them. The CDR3 has 15 amino acids. Per the germline V gene, CDR1 is SGHTA and CDR2 is FQGTGA. CDR3 in amino acids: CASSPPDSPQETQYF. The CDR3 DNA sequence: TGTGCCAGCAGCCCACCCGACAGCCCCCAAGAGACCCAGTACTTC.